This TCR beta chain appears in the sequencing data of a study of blood T cells in healthy people across ages. General study findings and limits: Using unsorted PBMCs precluded a conclusive naive versus antigen-experienced comparison.

Sample donors were healthy Caucasian individuals that came from Russia, aged roughly 6 to 100. The authors isolated at least 7 million PBMCs per sample. Combining a sample-barcoded 5' primer with a J-beta primer mix, a second PCR ran for about 6 to 12 cycles. No fewer than 2.5 million CDR3-containing paired-end reads came from each sample. One entry per CDR3 protein, called by TCRdb with MiXCR from the 5' RACE reads. The profile shows 850,000 to 1,100,000 distinct CDR3 sequences, less than 45% of them singletons. In the case of this clonotype: Its specificity is not known.

Germline V gives CDR1 DFQATT, CDR2 SNEGSKA (reference sequence). The CDR3 has 14 residues. The V segment lost 6 bases and the J segment 7 bases; nucleotides outside the gene matches: 11. The material sequenced was blood. This sequence was found in a man younger than 35 in good health. The V and J genes are TRBV20-1 and TRBJ2-1; 8 bases fit TRBD1. CDR3 nucleotides: TGCAGTGCGGAGAGGGGCAGGGGGCGAAATGAGCAGTTCTTC. This codes for CSAERGRGRNEQFF.